These 29 T cell receptor beta chains share one sample of origin, sequenced in a study of blood T cells in healthy people across ages (dated by TCRdb to the mid-2010s). The library was prepared using 5' RACE. Reads for this sample came from an Illumina HiSeq 2500. The second PCR ran for about 6 to 11 cycles and used a J-beta primer mix along with a sample-barcoded 5' primer. TCRdb cleaned the public reads at Q25 with fastp, built clones with MiXCR and kept in-frame beta chains. For every CDR3 protein sequence, its rows merge into one entry that carries the most common genes and DNA. This sample gives roughly 1,300,000 distinct CDR3 sequences in total; 59% of them show up just once. Jointly, the top ten make up under 8.5% of the sample. The sequencing input was blood. These receptors all come from a man between 18 and 35 years old in good health.

J is TRBJ2-7 and V is TRBV6-5; D is unclear. Trimming shortened V by 8 bases and J by 2 bases, and 13 bases separated the two germline ends. Germline V gene sequence: CDR1 MNHEY, CDR2 SVGAGI. The CDR3 consists of 13 residues. CDR3: CASGPLKTYEQYF. The CDR3 bases are TGTGCCAGCGGACCCCTAAAGACCTACGAGCAGTACTTC.

The CDR3 DNA follows: TGTGCCAGCAGCTTAAGACACCCCTGGGTTTACGAGCAGTACTTC. Encoded protein: CASSLRHPWVYEQYF. The rearrangement uses TRBV5-5 and TRBJ2-7, with D hard to call. Germline loops: CDR1 SGHKS, CDR2 YYEKEE (reference sequence). The CDR3 is made up of 15 amino acids. V lost 2 bases and J 4 bases, leaving 16 bases between the germline ends.

The rearrangement joins TRBV2 to TRBJ2-5; the D is unclear. V lost 7 bases and J lost 1, with 13 bases in between. CDR3 length: 14 residues. CDR1 is SNHLY and CDR2 is FYNNEI in the germline V gene. CDR3: CASTPGWAQETQYF. The CDR3 nucleotides read TGTGCCAGCACCCCAGGTTGGGCCCAAGAGACCCAGTACTTC. The complete variable domain, with remaining parts taken from reference TRBV2 and TRBJ2-5, reads EPEVTQTPSHQVTQMGQEVILRCVPISNHLYFYWYRQILGQKVEFLVSFYNNEISEKSEIFDDQFSVERPDGSNFTLKIRSTKLEDSAMYFCASTPGWAQETQYFGPGTRLLVL.

This clonotype has only a few counts. The chain links TRBV4-2 to TRBJ2-7; D is unclear. CDR1 is LGHNA and CDR2 is YNFKEQ in the germline V gene. The length of the CDR3 is 13 residues. With 0 bases removed from V and 4 bases from J, the gap between germline ends came to 7 bases. In DNA, the CDR3 is TGTGCCAGCAGCCAAGAACTCAGATACGAGCAGTACTTC. Translating gives CASSQELRYEQYF.

This clonotype was detected only a few times. The CDR3, as DNA: TGTGCCAGCAGCGCAAGCGGGAGAGAGGCTCCCGAGCAGTACTTC. Translated, it gives CASSASGREAPEQYF. This chain uses TRBV9 with TRBJ2-7; 8 nucleotides align to TRBD2. CDR3 length: 15 amino acids. Germline V gives CDR1 SGDLS, CDR2 YYNGEE. V lost 3 bases, J lost 6 bases, and 11 bases stayed unmatched.

A few counts support this clonotype. V usage is TRBV20-1 and J usage is TRBJ2-7; 7 bases fit TRBD1. The CDR3 is 15 amino acids. The V gene end was trimmed by 1 base and the J gene end by 1 base; junction bases not matched to a gene: 7. Germline CDR1 is DFQATT and CDR2 is SNEGSKA (reference sequence). Here the CDR3 DNA reads TGCAGTGCTAGAGGGTTAGGGACAGCTTCCTACGAGCAGTACTTC. It specifies CSARGLGTASYEQYF.

J is TRBJ2-7 and V is TRBV2; tentative D call: TRBD1 (6 bases). In germline, CDR1 is SNHLY, CDR2 FYNNEI. V gave up 5 bases and J gave up 5 bases, with 22 bases separating them. The CDR3 is made up of 16 amino acids. CDR3 sequence (DNA): TGTGCCAGCAGTTCAACCCCGGGACAAAAGTGGCACGAGCAGTACTTC. Translating it yields CASSSTPGQKWHEQYF.

The V gene is TRBV29-1, the J gene TRBJ1-5, with D possibly TRBD1 on 5 matching bases. V was clipped by 4 bases and J by 3 bases, with 13 bases between them. This CDR3 region has 14 residues. Looked up from germline, CDR1 is SQVTM and CDR2 is ANQGSEA. This CDR3 is CSVGDPLFNQPQHF. In nucleotides, the CDR3 is TGCAGCGTTGGGGACCCCCTCTTCAATCAGCCCCAGCATTTT.

This clonotype was seen only a few times. J is TRBJ2-1 and V is TRBV29-1; weak D call: TRBD2 (6 bases). V was shortened by 3 bases and J by 9 bases, with 9 bases between the two germline ends. There are 11 residues in the CDR3. Germline V gives CDR1 SQVTM, CDR2 ANQGSEA. The CDR3 loop reads CSVDRGGEQFF. The CDR3 DNA sequence: TGCAGCGTTGACCGGGGAGGTGAGCAGTTCTTC.

This chain connects TRBV5-1 to TRBJ2-3, with a tentative D call TRBD2 (6 bases). In germline, CDR1 is SGHRS, CDR2 YFSETQ. The CDR3 is made up of 15 amino acids. Trimming took off 1 base at V and 2 bases at J, with 11 bases between the two ends. Written as DNA, the CDR3 is TGCGCCAGCAGCTTGCGCGGGGCTCCCACAGATACGCAGTATTTT. Encoded protein: CASSLRGAPTDTQYF.

V usage is TRBV12-3 or TRBV12-4 and J usage is TRBJ2-5; D is ambiguous. The CDR3 contains 12 residues. Deletions cut 5 bases from V and 4 bases from J, with 8 bases between. CDR3 amino acids: CASSIERETQYF. DNA for the CDR3: TGTGCCAGCAGTATCGAGCGAGAGACCCAGTACTTC.

This clonotype was observed a handful of times. V gene TRBV11-2 combines with J gene TRBJ2-5, with TRBD2 as a possible D gene (6 bases). V was shortened by 5 bases and J by 7 bases, with 14 bases between the two germline ends. CDR1 and CDR2 from the germline V gene are SGHAT and FQNNGV. The CDR3 is 13 residues long. The CDR3 DNA reads as TGTGCCAGCAGCCCACGCTCGGAGGGGACCCAGTACTTC. Translated, it gives CASSPRSEGTQYF.

This clonotype appeared a few times. The rearrangement uses TRBV6-6 and TRBJ1-2; D call uncertain. The CDR3 is 10 residues long. V was pared by 2 bases and J by 7 bases, with 2 bases between. Looked up from germline, CDR1 is MNHNY and CDR2 is SVGAGI (reference sequence). The CDR3, as DNA: TGTGCCAGCAGTTACGCTGGCTACACCTTC. It codes for CASSYAGYTF.

The chain employs TRBV30 and TRBJ2-7; D is possibly TRBD2 (6 bases). TRBJ2-5 explains the end of the DNA better; the J call may be wrong. There are 14 residues in the CDR3. The germline V gene has CDR1 GTSNPN and CDR2 SVGIG (reference sequence). The CDR3, as DNA: TGTGCCTGGAGTGTACTAGCTTTCCCAGAGACCCAGTACTTC. Encoded protein: CAWSVLAFPETQYF.

The sample holds one count of this clonotype. This chain connects TRBV2 to TRBJ1-4; D is uncertain. The germline V gene has CDR1 SNHLY and CDR2 FYNNEI. The CDR3 has 12 residues. V dropped 5 bases and J dropped 8 bases, with 9 bases sitting between them. The CDR3: CASSPWREKLFF. The CDR3, as DNA: TGTGCCAGCAGTCCCTGGAGGGAAAAACTGTTTTTT.

V usage is TRBV7-8 and J usage is TRBJ2-7; D possibly corresponds to TRBD2 (6 bases). V shed 3 bases and J shed 0 bases, with 12 bases lying between them. CDR1 is SGHVS and CDR2 is FQNEAQ in the germline V gene. The CDR3 length is 15 residues. CDR3 DNA: TGTGCCAGCAGCTTCGTCTTCGGGGGCTCCTACGAGCAGTACTTC. It codes for CASSFVFGGSYEQYF.

This clonotype showed up just once. This chain connects TRBV27 to TRBJ2-4; the D gene is possibly TRBD1 (6 bases). Germline CDR1 is MNHEY and CDR2 is SMNVEV (reference sequence). The CDR3 has 13 residues. V was pared by 4 bases and J by 13 bases, with 17 bases between. The chain's CDR3 is CASSYRAPTEQYF. For the CDR3, the DNA is TGTGCCAGCAGTTACAGGGCACCTACTGAGCAGTACTTC.

The chain recombines TRBV7-2 with TRBJ2-7, with 12 bases identical to TRBD2. The germline CDR1 and CDR2 sequences are SGHTA and FQGNSA. J lost 3 bases, V lost 4 bases, and 7 bases had no gene match. This CDR3 spans 16 amino acids. CDR3 protein: CASSSASGGVFYEQYF. The DNA of the CDR3 is TGTGCCAGCAGCTCCGCTAGCGGGGGGGTTTTCTACGAGCAGTACTTC.

The chain carries TRBV20-1 and TRBJ2-5; 15 bases match TRBD2. Germline trimming cut 1 base from V and 5 bases from J; bases unmatched to any gene: 14. This CDR3 is 19 amino acids long. CDR1 DFQATT and CDR2 SNEGSKA come from the germline V gene (reference sequence). The CDR3 reads CSARGTLGLAGGPGETQYF. CDR3 DNA sequence: TGCAGTGCTAGAGGGACCCTCGGACTAGCGGGGGGGCCGGGGGAGACCCAGTACTTC.

This chain connects TRBV27 to TRBJ2-7; TRBD1 matches 9 bases. The CDR3 extends over 15 amino acids. V gave up 3 bases and J gave up 3 bases; unmatched junction bases: 6. Germline V lookup: CDR1 MNHEY, CDR2 SMNVEV (reference sequence). CDR3 sequence reads: CASSLTGGLGYEQYF. The DNA for the CDR3 is TGTGCCAGCAGTTTGACAGGGGGGTTGGGCTACGAGCAGTACTTC.

V usage is TRBV5-5 and J usage is TRBJ2-3, with 8 nucleotides matching TRBD2. This CDR3 region has 15 residues. V lost 3 bases and J lost 5; bases outside the gene matches: 8. The germline V gene encodes CDR1 SGHKS and CDR2 YYEKEE (reference sequence). The CDR3 bases are TGTGCCAGCAGCTCCAACGGGGGGGCCATAGATACGCAGTATTTT. It is translated as CASSSNGGAIDTQYF.

The chain is built from TRBV6-6 and TRBJ2-7; the D is unclear. Germline lookup yields CDR1 MNHNY and CDR2 SVGAGI (reference sequence). Trimming pared 6 bases from V and 2 bases from J, leaving 11 bases between. The CDR3 totals 13 residues. The DNA for the CDR3 is TGTGCCAGCAGCTCTCCTACCGCCTACGAGCAGTACTTC. Its translation is CASSSPTAYEQYF.

This chain joins TRBV7-8 and TRBJ2-7; possible D gene TRBD2, 6 bases. The J call is in doubt because the DNA end fits TRBJ2-1 better. This CDR3 region has 14 residues. CDR1 and CDR2 from the germline V gene are SGHVS and FQNEAQ. As DNA, the CDR3 is TGTGCCAGCAGCTTCAGAACTAGCTCCTACGAGCAGTTCTTC. It encodes CASSFRTSSYEQFF.

This clonotype was seen a handful of times. This chain joins TRBV5-1 and TRBJ2-7, with TRBD2 identical over 12 bases. The CDR3 runs 15 residues. The germline V gene has CDR1 SGHRS and CDR2 YFSETQ. V lost 0 bases, J lost 8 bases, and 6 bases stayed unmatched. CDR3 bases: TGCGCCAGCAGCTTGGAGGCTAGCGGGAGGGATCAGCAGTACTTC. This sequence encodes CASSLEASGRDQQYF.

This clonotype was detected only a few times. The gene calls are TRBV27 and TRBJ2-1, with TRBD2 identical over 7 bases. The CDR3 length is 15 residues. V was clipped by 0 bases and J by 6 bases; unmatched bases: 5. The V gene's germline CDR1 is MNHEY and CDR2 SMNVEV (reference sequence). The CDR3 nucleotides are TGTGCCAGCAGTTTATCGGGCAGGGAGGGCAATGAGCAGTTCTTC. This codes for CASSLSGREGNEQFF.

This clonotype has more than one count but fewer than ten. The chain recombines TRBV12-3 or TRBV12-4 with TRBJ2-7, with unresolved D. The CDR3 is 13 amino acids. V dropped 2 bases and J dropped 9 bases, with 14 bases sitting between them. CDR3 residues: CASSLKDGSGQYF. DNA for the CDR3: TGTGCCAGCAGTTTAAAGGACGGCTCGGGGCAGTACTTC.

This clonotype occurred a few times. This sequence joins TRBV3-1 and TRBJ2-5, with D possibly matching TRBD1 (5 bases). Trimming stripped 2 bases from V and 2 bases from J, with 6 bases between. Germline V gene data show CDR1 as LGHDT and CDR2 as YNNKEL (reference sequence). CDR3 length equals 13 residues. For the CDR3, the DNA is TGTGCCAGCAGCCAAAGGACACAAGAGACCCAGTACTTC. Translating it yields CASSQRTQETQYF.

This clonotype has more than one count but fewer than ten. The V call is TRBV29-1, the J call TRBJ1-4; D ambiguous. V lost 4 bases to trimming and J lost 7 bases, with 13 bases between them. The CDR3 is made up of 13 amino acids. Germline V gene lookup returns CDR1 SQVTM and CDR2 ANQGSEA. CDR3 protein: CSVAGKSGEKLFF. CDR3 nucleotides: TGCAGCGTTGCCGGCAAGTCCGGTGAAAAACTGTTTTTT. Full variable domain (rest looked up from reference TRBV29-1 and TRBJ1-4): SAVISQKPSRDICQRGTSLTIQCQVDSQVTMMFWYRQQPGQSLTLIATANQGSEATYESGFVIDKFPISRPNLTFSTLTVSNMSPEDSSIYLCSVAGKSGEKLFFGSGTQLSVL.

This clonotype was seen a single time. V and J are TRBV7-9 and TRBJ2-1; 10 nucleotides line up with TRBD2. CDR3 size: 14 residues. V lost 6 bases and J lost 9; bases outside the gene matches: 8. Germline CDR1 and CDR2: SEHNR and FQNEAQ (reference sequence). For the CDR3, the DNA is TGTGCCAGCAGGGTCCTAGCGGGAGTGGGTGAGCAGTTCTTC. It yields the protein CASRVLAGVGEQFF. Based on the CDR3 plus reference TRBV7-9 and TRBJ2-1, the full variable domain is DTGVSQNPRHKITKRGQNVTFRCDPISEHNRLYWYRQTLGQGPEFLTYFQNEAQLEKSRLLSDRFSAERPKGSFSTLEIQRTEQGDSAMYLCASRVLAGVGEQFFGPGTRLTVL.